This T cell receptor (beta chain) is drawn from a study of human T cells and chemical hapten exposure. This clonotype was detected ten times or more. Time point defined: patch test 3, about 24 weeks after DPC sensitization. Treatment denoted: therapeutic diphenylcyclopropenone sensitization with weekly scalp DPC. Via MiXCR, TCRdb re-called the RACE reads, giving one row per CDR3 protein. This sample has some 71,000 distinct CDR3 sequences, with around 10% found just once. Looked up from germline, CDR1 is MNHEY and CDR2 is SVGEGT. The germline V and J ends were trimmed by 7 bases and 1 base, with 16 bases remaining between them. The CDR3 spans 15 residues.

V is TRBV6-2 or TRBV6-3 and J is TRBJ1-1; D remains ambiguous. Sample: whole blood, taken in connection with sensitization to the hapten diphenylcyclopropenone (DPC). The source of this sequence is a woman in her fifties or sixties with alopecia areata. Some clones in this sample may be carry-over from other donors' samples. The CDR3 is CASTEVGRPNTEAFF. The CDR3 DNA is TGTGCCAGCACGGAAGTCGGCAGACCGAACACTGAAGCTTTCTTT.